Following are 30 T cell receptor beta chains from one sample sequenced in a study of T cells in Graves' hyperthyroidism and ophthalmopathy. Using RNA transcripts as the source, TCR beta CDR3 regions were amplified. A first-round RT-PCR of the TCR CDR3 used the HTBI primer set. TCRdb analysed the multiplex PCR reads with MiXCR anew, one entry per CDR3 protein. The sample records around 250,000 distinct CDR3 sequences, roughly a quarter being singletons. Sequenced material: blood. The origin of the receptors is a woman between 35 and 50 years old with Graves' ophthalmopathy.

There are many counts of this clonotype. The chain joins TRBV4-1 to TRBJ2-7, with 8 bases aligning to TRBD2. Trimming cost V 6 bases and J 0 bases; bases outside gene matches: 1. The CDR3 spans 13 residues. Germline CDR1 is MGHRA and CDR2 is YSYEKL. The CDR3 nucleotides read TGCGCCAGCAGTGGGACTAGCTCCTACGAGCAGTACTTC. Translated, it gives CASSGTSSYEQYF.

This clonotype was seen a handful of times. This chain links TRBV20-1 with TRBJ2-5; 7 bases match TRBD1. The CDR3 totals 13 residues. CDR1 is DFQATT and CDR2 is SNEGSKA in the germline V gene (reference sequence). V dropped 3 bases and J dropped 5; count of bases not matched to a gene: 6. CDR3 DNA: TGCAGTGCTAGGCAGGGGGAGTGGGAGACCCAGTACTTC. It codes for CSARQGEWETQYF.

This clonotype came up many times. The rearrangement links TRBV27 to TRBJ2-7; D not certain. CDR1 MNHEY and CDR2 SMNVEV come from the germline V gene (reference sequence). This CDR3 is 11 amino acids long. DNA for the CDR3: TGTGCGGTCGGGTGGAGCTACGAGCAGTACTTC. Protein sequence: CAVGWSYEQYF.

This rearrangement joins TRBV20-1 to TRBJ2-2; TRBD1 aligns across 10 bases. CDR1 and CDR2 from the germline V gene are DFQATT and SNEGSKA (reference sequence). The CDR3 runs 14 residues. The V segment lost 4 bases and the J segment 7 bases; nucleotides outside the gene matches: 6. The CDR3 DNA reads TGCAGTGCTACCGGACAGGGGGGGGGCGGGGAGCTGTTTTTT. It encodes CSATGQGGGGELFF.

This clonotype occurred many times. V is TRBV14 and J is TRBJ2-7, with TRBD1 as a possible D gene (5 bases). This CDR3 has 14 residues. The V gene's germline CDR1 is SGHDN and CDR2 FVKESK. Trimming removed 4 bases from V and 2 bases from J, with 12 bases in between. The CDR3 loop reads CASSRIDRAYEQYF. Here the CDR3 DNA reads TGTGCCAGCAGCCGCATCGACAGAGCCTACGAGCAGTACTTC.

This clonotype was counted at least ten times. The rearrangement joins TRBV6-1 to TRBJ1-5; tentative D call: TRBD1 (5 bases). The germline V gene encodes CDR1 MNHNS and CDR2 SASEGT. CDR3 length: 14 amino acids. The V and J ends lost 4 bases and 0 bases respectively, with 7 bases between them. The DNA of the CDR3 is TGTGCCAGCAGTGCGGGGGTTAGCAATCAGCCCCAGCATTTT. It encodes CASSAGVSNQPQHF.

The chain joins TRBV28 to TRBJ1-2, with 9 bases matching TRBD1. J was trimmed by 4 bases and V by 4 bases; bases with no gene match: 7. CDR3 length: 15 residues. Germline V gene data show CDR1 as MDHEN and CDR2 as SYDVKM. CDR3 in DNA: TGTGCCAGCAGTTACGGACAGGGGTGGTCCTATGGCTACACCTTC. This gives the protein CASSYGQGWSYGYTF.

This clonotype was counted many times. The rearrangement joins TRBV12-3 or TRBV12-4 to TRBJ2-7; D ambiguous. With 8 bases removed from V and 3 bases from J, the gap between germline ends came to 14 bases. The CDR3 is 13 residues long. CDR3 amino acids: CASCRKSGYEQYF. The CDR3 DNA reads TGTGCCAGCTGTCGGAAGAGTGGCTACGAGCAGTACTTC.

This clonotype was recorded at least ten times. The chain carries TRBV11-2 and TRBJ2-7, with D perhaps matching TRBD2 (5 bases). The germline gives CDR1 SGHAT, CDR2 FQNNGV. Trimming stripped 2 bases from V and 7 bases from J, with 18 bases between. The CDR3 sequence is 15 residues long. The DNA for the CDR3 is TGTGCCAGCAGCTTATCCGGCGGGTTGGAGACGGAGCAGTACTTC. Its translation: CASSLSGGLETEQYF.

This clonotype has a count of ten or more. The chain has TRBV27 and TRBJ1-2; 10 bases align to TRBD1. The germline gives CDR1 MNHEY, CDR2 SMNVEV (reference sequence). The V and J ends lost 1 base and 11 bases, in that order; junction bases with no gene match: 10. This CDR3 region has 15 residues. Written as DNA, the CDR3 is TGTGCCAGCAGTTTATTCGGGACAGGGGTAGAACAGTACACCTTC. This gives the protein CASSLFGTGVEQYTF.

This clonotype came up many times. This chain connects TRBV20-1 to TRBJ2-7; 7 bases map to TRBD1. V trimming: 5 bases; J trimming: 3 bases; junction bases outside the gene matches: 4. The CDR3 has 12 residues. Germline assignment: CDR1 DFQATT and CDR2 SNEGSKA (reference sequence). The CDR3 spells CSASTGVYEQYF. CDR3 nucleotides: TGCAGTGCTTCTACAGGGGTCTACGAGCAGTACTTC.

The table lists this clonotype with many counts. The rearrangement joins TRBV6-1 to TRBJ1-1; 8 bases align to TRBD1. The CDR3 has 11 residues. The J segment lost 4 bases and the V segment lost 11 bases, leaving 3 bases of the junction unmatched. Germline CDR1 MNHNS, CDR2 SASEGT. CDR3: CAAGQGTEAFF. CDR3 nucleotide sequence: TGTGCCGCCGGACAGGGCACTGAAGCTTTCTTT.

This clonotype was counted many times. The chain has TRBV29-1 and TRBJ2-3; the match to TRBD2 covers 9 bases. This CDR3 spans 13 amino acids. The V and J ends lost 6 bases and 2 bases, in that order; junction bases with no gene match: 3. The germline V gene has CDR1 SQVTM and CDR2 ANQGSEA. The CDR3 spells CSVSGGNTDTQYF. CDR3 in DNA: TGCAGCGTGAGCGGGGGGAACACAGATACGCAGTATTTT.

This clonotype was counted between two and nine times. At one boundary the junction diverges from the germline segment, which might be a read error. This chain uses TRBV19 with TRBJ2-7, with D possibly TRBD1 on 6 matching bases. The CDR3 loop spans 13 amino acids. Germline CDR1 reads LNHDA; CDR2 reads SQIVND (reference sequence). The CDR3 spells CASRETGRDEQSF. The CDR3 DNA reads TGTGCCAGTAGGGAGACAGGAAGAGACGAGCAGTCCTTC.

There are many counts of this clonotype. The V gene is TRBV2, the J gene TRBJ1-1; D not resolved. Germline loops: CDR1 SNHLY, CDR2 FYNNEI. The CDR3 has 15 residues. Trimming stripped 4 bases from V and 0 bases from J, with 12 bases between. The CDR3 spells CASSAPTEMNTEAFF. DNA of the CDR3: TGTGCCAGCAGTGCCCCCACAGAGATGAACACTGAAGCTTTCTTT. The full variable domain, in which reference TRBV2 and TRBJ1-1 provide the parts outside the CDR3, is EPEVTQTPSHQVTQMGQEVILRCVPISNHLYFYWYRQILGQKVEFLVSFYNNEISEKSEIFDDQFSVERPDGSNFTLKIRSTKLEDSAMYFCASSAPTEMNTEAFFGQGTRLTVV.

This clonotype was detected many times. This rearrangement joins TRBV28 to TRBJ1-2; D uncertain. Looked up from germline, CDR1 is MDHEN and CDR2 is SYDVKM. The ends were cut back, 5 bases at V and 0 bases at J, with 4 bases in the middle. The CDR3 is 12 amino acids. The chain's CDR3 is CASSQTNYGYTF. DNA of the CDR3: TGTGCCAGCAGTCAAACTAACTATGGCTACACCTTC.

This clonotype has ten or more counts. J is TRBJ1-1 and V is TRBV9, with 7 bases that match TRBD1. Unmatched junction bases numbered 10, after V lost 0 bases and J lost 2 bases. The germline V gene has CDR1 SGDLS and CDR2 YYNGEE. CDR3 length equals 17 residues. CDR3 region: CASSVDAGTVKNTEAFF. The CDR3 nucleotides are TGTGCCAGCAGCGTAGACGCTGGGACAGTCAAAAACACTGAAGCTTTCTTT.

There are many counts of this clonotype. The chain uses TRBV7-8 and TRBJ2-7; possible D gene TRBD1, 6 bases. Germline lookup yields CDR1 SGHVS and CDR2 FQNEAQ. This CDR3 is 15 amino acids long. Trimming took 1 base from V and 5 from J, leaving 15 bases between them. CDR3 nucleotides: TGTGCCAGCAGCTTAGTAGCCAGGGGTATCGACGAGCAGTACTTC. It codes for CASSLVARGIDEQYF.

This clonotype was detected many times. The chain links TRBV29-1 to TRBJ2-7; 7 bases map to TRBD1. The CDR3 totals 12 residues. After removal of 6 bases from V and 3 bases from J, the junction contained 5 bases not matched to a gene. The germline V gene encodes CDR1 SQVTM and CDR2 ANQGSEA. The CDR3 DNA is TGCAGCGTGGGACAGTTCCGCTACGAGCAGTACTTC. Protein product: CSVGQFRYEQYF.

This chain links TRBV6-5 with TRBJ2-7, with D perhaps given as TRBD1 or TRBD2 (5 bases each). The CDR3 consists of 14 residues. Germline V gives CDR1 MNHEY, CDR2 SVGAGI. V lost 1 base, J lost 4 bases, and 11 bases lay in between. Here the CDR3 DNA reads TGTGCCAGCAGTTACTATGGGGGAAGGTACGAGCAGTACTTC. Encoded protein: CASSYYGGRYEQYF.

This clonotype was counted at least ten times. This chain links TRBV12-3 or TRBV12-4 with TRBJ1-5, with D unresolved. The CDR3 sequence is 13 residues long. V dropped 7 bases and J dropped 0 bases, with 7 bases sitting between them. The CDR3 loop is CASTEYSNQPQHF. CDR3 coding DNA: TGTGCCAGCACCGAATATAGCAATCAGCCCCAGCATTTT.

This clonotype was seen at least ten times. This sequence joins TRBV13 and TRBJ2-7, with 8 bases fitting TRBD2. The ends lost 6 bases at V and 6 bases at J; junction bases unmatched: 10. The CDR3 is 14 residues long. CDR1 is PRHDT and CDR2 is FYEKMQ in the germline V gene (reference sequence). The CDR3 DNA follows: TGTGCCAGCAGACCCGGACTAGCTGAAGTCGAGCAGTACTTC. Its translation is CASRPGLAEVEQYF.

The chain is built from TRBV4-1 and TRBJ2-7; 9 bases match TRBD2. V lost 0 bases and J lost 4; bases outside the gene matches: 7. This CDR3 has 16 residues. In germline, CDR1 is MGHRA, CDR2 YSYEKL. The CDR3 protein is CASSQDGGRAFYEQYF. In DNA, the CDR3 is TGCGCCAGCAGCCAAGACGGCGGGAGGGCCTTTTACGAGCAGTACTTC.

This clonotype was detected many times. The rearrangement joins TRBV12-3 or TRBV12-4 to TRBJ1-5; D is possibly TRBD1 (5 bases). With 8 bases removed from V and 6 bases from J, the gap between germline ends came to 23 bases. The CDR3 loop spans 16 amino acids. Here the CDR3 reads CASVREVGASSQPQHF. CDR3 DNA: TGTGCCAGCGTCAGGGAGGTTGGGGCATCAAGTCAGCCCCAGCATTTT.

In its sample, this clonotype was seen many times. The chain has TRBV9 and TRBJ2-5; the D gene could be TRBD1 or TRBD2 (6 bases each). Germline CDR1 SGDLS, CDR2 YYNGEE. The CDR3 is 18 residues long. The V end lost 0 bases, the J end lost 1 base, and 19 bases lay between the germline ends. The CDR3 DNA reads TGTGCCAGCAGCGTAGCTGGATGGGGGCTAGCGAGCCAAGAGACCCAGTACTTC. Protein sequence: CASSVAGWGLASQETQYF.

This clonotype was counted between two and nine times. The chain links TRBV6-1 to TRBJ2-5; 13 bases match TRBD2. The J segment lost 4 bases and the V segment lost 4 bases, leaving 6 bases of the junction unmatched. The CDR3 is made up of 16 amino acids. CDR1 is MNHNS and CDR2 is SASEGT in the germline V gene. Here the CDR3 DNA reads TGTGCCAGCAGTGGACTAGCGGGAGGCCCCCGAGAGACCCAGTACTTC. Translation: CASSGLAGGPRETQYF.

This clonotype appeared many times. The rearrangement uses TRBV28 and TRBJ2-2; TRBD2 matches at 9 bases. Trimming removed 8 bases from V and 7 bases from J; junction bases left unmatched: 11. CDR1 and CDR2 (germline): MDHEN, SYDVKM. The CDR3 contains 15 residues. The CDR3: CASQERREGHGELFF. The CDR3, as DNA: TGTGCCAGCCAGGAGCGGCGGGAGGGCCACGGGGAGCTGTTTTTT. The complete variable domain, with remaining parts taken from reference TRBV28 and TRBJ2-2, reads DVKVTQSSRYLVKRTGEKVFLECVQDMDHENMFWYRQDPGLGLRLIYFSYDVKMKEKGDIPEGYSVSREKKERFSLILESASTNQTSMYLCASQERREGHGELFFGEGSRLTVL.

This clonotype occurred a few times. A much larger clone differs from this one at a single base, so this may be a read error. The chain recombines TRBV4-2 with TRBJ2-7; 7 bases are shared with TRBD2. Looked up from germline, CDR1 is LGHNA and CDR2 is YNFKEQ. V shed 0 bases, J shed 3 bases, and the junction held 2 bases outside the gene matches. The CDR3 runs to 14 residues. The CDR3 sequence: CASSQDRGDYEQYF. In DNA form, the CDR3 reads TGTGCCAGCAGCCAAGACCGGGGGGACTACGAGCAGTACTTC.

The chain links TRBV7-9 to TRBJ1-6, with D possibly matching TRBD1 (6 bases). Deletions cut 4 bases from V and 10 bases from J, with 11 bases between. Germline-derived CDR1 and CDR2 are SEHNR and FQNEAQ (reference sequence). CDR3 length: 13 residues. The CDR3 DNA reads TGTGCCAGCAGCTCCCCAACAGGGTCACCCCTCCACTTT. This translates into CASSSPTGSPLHF.

This clonotype was seen at least ten times. The chain combines TRBV24-1 with TRBJ2-5, with 7 positions matching TRBD1. Losses at the gene ends were 4 bases for V and 0 bases for J; bases not matched to a gene: 4. The CDR3 loop spans 15 amino acids. Germline V gene data show CDR1 as KGHDR and CDR2 as SFDVKD. CDR3: CATSDLGQDQETQYF. In nucleotides, the CDR3 is TGTGCCACCAGTGACCTCGGACAGGACCAAGAGACCCAGTACTTC.